Presented here are 15 T cell receptor beta chains from one specimen sequenced in a study of blood T cells in healthy people across ages. A second PCR, run for roughly 7 to 12 cycles, used a sample-barcoded 5' primer plus a J-beta primer mix. One entry per CDR3 protein, called by TCRdb with MiXCR from the 5' RACE reads. The table includes around 820,000 distinct CDR3 sequences, roughly 25% detected once. This sample also appeared in a second study, on T cells of mothers and their children.

What was sequenced was blood. These receptor sequences come from a boy aged 5 to 17 in good health.

This clonotype came up a few times. J is TRBJ2-7 and V is TRBV7-2, with TRBD1 matching 7 bases. The end of the DNA fits TRBJ2-1 better, so the J call may be wrong. The CDR3 length is 15 residues. CDR1 and CDR2 (germline): SGHTA, FQGNSA. CDR3 protein: CASSRGGGDYNEQFF. CDR3 DNA: TGTGCCAGCAGCCGAGGGGGCGGCGACTACAATGAGCAGTTCTTC.

The V call is TRBV3-1, the J call TRBJ2-7; 9 nucleotides agree with TRBD2. CDR3 length: 14 amino acids. Looked up from germline, CDR1 is LGHDT and CDR2 is YNNKEL (reference sequence). J lost 3 bases, V lost 5 bases, and 5 bases had no gene match. In DNA form, the CDR3 reads TGTGCCAGCAGCATCGGGACTAGCATCTACGAGCAGTACTTC. Encoded protein: CASSIGTSIYEQYF.

This clonotype was seen only a few times. The chain links TRBV15 to TRBJ2-7; tentatively, D is TRBD2 (6 bases). CDR3 length: 15 residues. CDR1 and CDR2 from the germline V gene are LNHNV and YYDKDF (reference sequence). Trimming removed 1 base at V and 4 bases at J, with 14 bases between. CDR3 DNA sequence: TGTGCCACCAGCAGAGCGGCGGGGAGTATTTACGAGCAGTACTTC. This translates into CATSRAAGSIYEQYF. The whole variable domain, filled in from reference TRBV15 and TRBJ2-7, reads DAMVIQNPRYQVTQFGKPVTLSCSQTLNHNVMYWYQQKSSQAPKLLFHYYDKDFNNEADTPDNFQSRRPNTSFCFLDIRSPGLGDTAMYLCATSRAAGSIYEQYFGPGTRLTVT.

The V gene is TRBV7-2, the J gene TRBJ2-5; D gene unclear. The DNA end is a closer match to TRBJ2-7, so the J assignment may be wrong. The CDR3 extends over 14 amino acids. The germline V gene has CDR1 SGHTA and CDR2 FQGNSA. DNA for the CDR3: TGTGCCAGCAGCCTCCCATACTGGCCCTACGAGCAGTACTTC. Protein product: CASSLPYWPYEQYF.

This clonotype has just a few counts. Here the CDR3 reads CASSLRAKETQYF. The CDR3 nucleotides read TGTGCCAGCAGCTTAAGGGCAAAAGAGACCCAGTACTTC. The chain carries TRBV11-2 and TRBJ2-5; D is uncertain. Germline CDR1 SGHAT, CDR2 FQNNGV. Trimming stripped 2 bases from V and 3 bases from J, with 7 bases between. The CDR3 length is 13 residues.

The V and J genes are TRBV6-6 and TRBJ1-2; the D is unclear. Per germline, CDR1 MNHNY and CDR2 SVGAGI (reference sequence). The V and J ends lost 8 bases and 2 bases respectively, with 15 bases between them. The CDR3 runs 14 residues. CDR3 nucleotide sequence: TGTGCCAGCCAGCGCCAGACGCTCAACTATGGCTACACCTTC. This codes for CASQRQTLNYGYTF.

This chain uses TRBV7-2 with TRBJ2-3; D unclear. Germline CDR1 reads SGHTA; CDR2 reads FQGNSA. Trimming left V 5 bases short and J 2 bases short, with 11 bases between. This CDR3 region has 14 residues. In nucleotides, the CDR3 is TGTGCCAGCAGCCCCAAGGCTTCCACAGATACGCAGTATTTT. Its translation: CASSPKASTDTQYF.

The table lists this clonotype with a few counts. The chain couples TRBV28 to TRBJ2-7; 12 bases align to TRBD2. The V segment lost 6 bases and the J segment 2 bases; nucleotides outside the gene matches: 8. Per the germline V gene, CDR1 is MDHEN and CDR2 is SYDVKM. The CDR3 is 16 residues long. The CDR3 nucleotides are TGTGCCAGCAGCCGACGACTAGCGGGGGTCCCCTACGAGCAGTACTTC. This codes for CASSRRLAGVPYEQYF.

Regarding this clonotype: The junction departs from germline at one end; a sequencing error may be responsible. The gene calls are TRBV2 and TRBJ2-1, with D tentatively TRBD1 (6 bases). The germline V gene has CDR1 SNHLY and CDR2 FYNNEI. The CDR3 consists of 14 residues. CDR3 sequence: CASRRGSVDNELFF. CDR3 coding DNA: TGTGCCAGCAGGAGGGGGTCGGTCGACAATGAGCTGTTCTTC. Variable domain in full (rest from reference TRBV2 and TRBJ2-1): EPEVTQTPSHQVTQMGQEVILRCVPISNHLYFYWYRQILGQKVEFLVSFYNNEISEKSEIFDDQFSVERPDGSNFTLKIRSTKLEDSAMYFCASRRGSVDNELFFGPGTRLTVL.

This clonotype was detected only a few times. J is TRBJ2-4 and V is TRBV4-3; perhaps D is TRBD1 or TRBD2 (5 bases each). The length of the CDR3 is 17 residues. Trimming took 0 bases from V and 1 from J, leaving 13 bases between them. Germline V gives CDR1 LGHNA, CDR2 YSLEER. CDR3 DNA: TGCGCCAGCAGCCAAGAGGGACCCTCAGGGGCCAAAAACATTCAGTACTTC. Amino acids: CASSQEGPSGAKNIQYF.

This clonotype was observed a handful of times. This chain uses TRBV28 with TRBJ2-7; no reliable D call. This CDR3 contains 16 residues. Between the trimmed V and J ends, which lost 3 bases and 1 base, there was a span of 16 bases. Germline V CDR1 and CDR2: MDHEN, SYDVKM. The CDR3 nucleotides are TGTGCCAGCAGTTTCTTTCAGGCAGACCCTTCCTACGAGCAGTACTTC. Translated: CASSFFQADPSYEQYF.

With respect to this clonotype: A junction end diverges from the germline sequence, so it may reflect a read error. This chain uses TRBV19 with TRBJ2-5, with D possibly TRBD2 on 5 matching bases. Germline V gives CDR1 LNHDA, CDR2 SQIVND (reference sequence). The length of the CDR3 is 12 residues. The CDR3 loop is CASSIDHRERFF. The CDR3 bases are TGTGCCAGTAGTATCGACCATCGAGAGCGGTTCTTC. Variable domain in full (rest from reference TRBV19 and TRBJ2-5): DGGITQSPKYLFRKEGQNVTLSCEQNLNHDAMYWYRQDPGQGLRLIYYSQIVNDFQKGDIAEGYSVSREKKESFPLTVTSAQKNPTAFYLCASSIDHRERFFGPGTRLLVL.

This clonotype showed up just a few times. This rearrangement joins TRBV29-1 to TRBJ2-5, with 9 bases matching TRBD1. With V trimmed by 1 base and J by 5 bases, 5 bases remained unmatched. The CDR3 loop spans 14 amino acids. CDR1 is SQVTM, CDR2 ANQGSEA, per germline. CDR3: CSVEGMGTGETQYF. The CDR3 coding sequence is TGCAGCGTTGAAGGGATGGGGACAGGGGAGACCCAGTACTTC.

The chain couples TRBV7-9 to TRBJ2-7, with 9 positions matching TRBD1. CDR3 length: 16 amino acids. V was clipped by 1 base and J by 7 bases; unmatched bases: 11. The V gene's germline CDR1 is SEHNR and CDR2 FQNEAQ (reference sequence). The CDR3 DNA is TGTGCCAGCAGCTTAGGTTGGGACAGGGCGATTGGTGAGCAGTACTTC. Its protein product is CASSLGWDRAIGEQYF.

Only a few counts were recorded for this clonotype. This rearrangement joins TRBV9 to TRBJ1-1; 8 bases are shared with TRBD1. The CDR3 consists of 15 residues. J gave up 3 bases and V 3 bases, and 7 bases lay outside the gene matches. Germline V gene sequence: CDR1 SGDLS, CDR2 YYNGEE. The CDR3 is CASSERTGWDTEAFF. CDR3 nucleotide sequence: TGTGCCAGCAGCGAGCGGACAGGGTGGGACACTGAAGCTTTCTTT.